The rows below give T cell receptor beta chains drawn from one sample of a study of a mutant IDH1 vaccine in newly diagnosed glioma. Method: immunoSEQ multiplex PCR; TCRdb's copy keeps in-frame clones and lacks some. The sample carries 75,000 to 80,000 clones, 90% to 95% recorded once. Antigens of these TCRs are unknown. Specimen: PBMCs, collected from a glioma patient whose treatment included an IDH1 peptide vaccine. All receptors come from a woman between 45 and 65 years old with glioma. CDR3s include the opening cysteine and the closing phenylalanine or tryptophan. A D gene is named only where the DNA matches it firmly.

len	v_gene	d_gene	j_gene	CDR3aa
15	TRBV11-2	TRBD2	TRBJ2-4	CAGSPRNSGSYIQYF
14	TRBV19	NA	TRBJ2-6	CASRDHSGANVLTF
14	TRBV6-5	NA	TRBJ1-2	CASTRRQFNYGYTF
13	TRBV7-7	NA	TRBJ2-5	CASSLGGMETQYF
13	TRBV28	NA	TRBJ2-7	CASSRDISYEQYF
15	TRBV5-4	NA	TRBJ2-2	CASSLGVGGTGELFF
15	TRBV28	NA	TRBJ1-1	CASTYGRGYHTEAFF
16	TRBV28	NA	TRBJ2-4	CASSFSYKLAKNIQYF
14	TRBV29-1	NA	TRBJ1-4	CSVGRGLAGEKLFF
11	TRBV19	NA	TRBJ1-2	CATRTASGYTF
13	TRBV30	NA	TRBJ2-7	CAWSKEAPYEQYF
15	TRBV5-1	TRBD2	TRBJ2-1	CASSLGLAGINEQFF
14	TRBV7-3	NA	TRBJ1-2	CASQLNSGSYGYTF
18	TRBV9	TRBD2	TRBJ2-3	CASSVAGVAGGSTDTQYF
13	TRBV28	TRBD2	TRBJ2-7	CASTSGSSYEQYF
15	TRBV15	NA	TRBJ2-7	CATSSVLEWGYEQYF
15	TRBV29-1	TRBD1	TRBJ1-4	CSGRLGTGGSEKLFF
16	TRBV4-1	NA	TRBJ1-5	CASSQGGPWSNQPQHF
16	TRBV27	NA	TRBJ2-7	CASSLTRQTSSYEQYF
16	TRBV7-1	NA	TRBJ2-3	CASSDRAYGATDTQYF
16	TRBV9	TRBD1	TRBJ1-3	CASSVGSGGLGNTIYF
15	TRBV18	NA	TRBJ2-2	CASSPNREEGGELFF
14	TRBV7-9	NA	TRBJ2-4	CASSPDSAKNIQYF
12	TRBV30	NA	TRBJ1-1	CAWSPSNTEAFF
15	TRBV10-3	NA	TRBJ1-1	CAISESLNPSAEAFF
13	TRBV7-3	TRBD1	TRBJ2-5	CASSWGQGETQYF
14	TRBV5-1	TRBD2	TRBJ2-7	CASSLSGSSYEQYF